This T cell receptor (beta chain) was obtained from a study of T cells in tuberculosis. Study information: CD1B tetramers identified T cells specific for mycobacterial lipid GMM. IGRA-negative adolescents, IGRA-positive adolescents with latent tuberculosis and adults with active tuberculosis formed this South African cohort. Study-wide findings and caveats: GEM motif frequencies gave over 55% accuracy; the GMM repertoire gave about 87%. The TCR-beta difference was not significant; alpha differences partly reflected length.

Concerning this clone: Its specificity is not known.

The data were produced by immunoSEQ multiplex PCR, yet TCRdb's version contains in-frame clones alone and is incomplete. The data hold about 33,000 clones, with nearly 97% observed a single time. The CDR3 contains 18 residues. The junction had 13 bases not matched to a gene; V was cut back by 2 bases and J by 1 base. Germline V gives CDR1 LGHNT, CDR2 FRNRAP. The genes are TRBV12-5 and TRBJ2-7, with 8 bases that match TRBD1. Sequenced material: PBMCs. The receptor was derived from a donor aged 10-35 years with latent tuberculosis or without tuberculosis infection. Written as DNA, the CDR3 is TGTGCTAGTGGTTTGCTTATCTTCGAGGGGGACAGGTCCTACGAGCAGTACTTC. As protein: CASGLLIFEGDRSYEQYF.